This record concerns one T cell receptor beta chain sequence. Its antigen remains unidentified. ViraFEST assay sequencing came after antigen-specific CD4+ T cells were expanded with viral peptide pools. CD4+ T cell isolation took place after about 11 days of culture. This person's SARS-CoV-2 infection, confirmed by PCR, occurred between March and December 2020. On both days 3 and 7, half of the culture medium was replaced with IL-2 medium. The record originates from a study of vaccination effects on CD4 cells after COVID-19. Assay used: immunoSEQ multiplex PCR; TCRdb lists only in-frame clones, some missing. The sample lists tens of thousands of clones; roughly 71% were seen once. The germline V gene encodes CDR1 KGHSH and CDR2 LQKENI. V was pared by 5 bases and J by 5 bases, with 9 bases of the junction left unmatched. The CDR3 consists of 15 residues.

The source is a human donor who had a prior SARS-CoV-2 infection. The V call is TRBV18, the J call TRBJ2-7; TRBD1 matches 10 bases. This specimen was CD4+ T cells from PBMCs cultured with SARS-CoV-2 spike peptides, taken before COVID-19 vaccination. The CDR3 DNA follows: TGTGCCAGCTCAAAACCGGGACAGGGGTCCCACGAGCAGTACTTC. It translates to CASSKPGQGSHEQYF.